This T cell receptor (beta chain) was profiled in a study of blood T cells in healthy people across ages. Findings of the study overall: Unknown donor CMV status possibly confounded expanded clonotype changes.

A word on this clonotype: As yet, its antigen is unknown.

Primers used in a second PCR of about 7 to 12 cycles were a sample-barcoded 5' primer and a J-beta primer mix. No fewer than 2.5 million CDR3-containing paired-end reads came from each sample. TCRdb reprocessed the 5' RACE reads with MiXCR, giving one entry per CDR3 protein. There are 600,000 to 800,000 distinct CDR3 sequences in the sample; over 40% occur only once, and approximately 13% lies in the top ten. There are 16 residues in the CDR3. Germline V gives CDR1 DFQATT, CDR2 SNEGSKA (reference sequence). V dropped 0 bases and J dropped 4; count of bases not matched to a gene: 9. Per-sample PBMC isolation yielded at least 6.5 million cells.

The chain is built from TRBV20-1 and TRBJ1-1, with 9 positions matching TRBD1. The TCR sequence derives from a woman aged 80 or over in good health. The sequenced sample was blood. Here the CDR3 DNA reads TGCAGTGCTAGAGATAAAGGACAGGGGCAGGCCACTGAAGCTTTCTTT. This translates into CSARDKGQGQATEAFF.